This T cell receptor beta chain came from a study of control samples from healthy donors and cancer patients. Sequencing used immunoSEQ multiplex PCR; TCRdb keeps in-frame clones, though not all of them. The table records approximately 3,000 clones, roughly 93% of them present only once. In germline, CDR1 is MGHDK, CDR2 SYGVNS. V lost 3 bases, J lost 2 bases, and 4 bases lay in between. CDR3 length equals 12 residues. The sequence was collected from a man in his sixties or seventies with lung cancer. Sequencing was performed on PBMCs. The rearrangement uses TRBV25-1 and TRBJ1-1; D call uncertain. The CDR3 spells CASSDKNTEAFF. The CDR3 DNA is TGTGCCAGCAGTGATAAAAACACTGAAGCTTTCTTT.